Shown below are 5 T cell receptor beta chains from a single sample sequenced in a study of T cells in narcolepsy. Produced via immunoSEQ multiplex PCR; TCRdb's table is partial and in-frame only. Among roughly 10,000 clones listed, around 70% were seen once. The source material was CD45RA- memory CD8+ T cells from PBMCs. The receptors were sampled from a human donor with narcolepsy.

Written as DNA, the CDR3 is TGTGCCAGCAGGCCAGGAGGGAGCAACGAGCAGTACTTC. The encoded protein is CASRPGGSNEQYF. The gene calls are TRBV6-1 and TRBJ2-7; TRBD2 might be the D (6 bases). This CDR3 contains 13 residues. Per the germline V gene, CDR1 is MNHNS and CDR2 is SASEGT. Trimming removed 6 bases from V and 5 bases from J, with 14 bases in between.

This clone came up a few times. CDR3 sequence: CASSDGAGHTDTQYF. CDR3 nucleotide sequence: TGTGCCAGCAGTGACGGTGCAGGACACACAGATACGCAGTATTTT. The V and J genes are TRBV6-4 and TRBJ2-3; possibly TRBD1 for D (5 bases). The CDR3 consists of 15 residues. Trimming cost V 2 bases and J 2 bases, with 11 bases left between them. Germline V gene data show CDR1 as MRHNA and CDR2 as SNTAGT.

Comment on this clone: This likely traces to a read error, being one base from a far larger clone. This chain connects TRBV5-6 to TRBJ1-1; D may be TRBD1 (6 bases). This CDR3 is 11 amino acids long. CDR1 and CDR2 (germline): SGHDT, YYEEEE. V was trimmed by 4 bases and J by 7 bases, leaving 8 bases between them. In nucleotides, the CDR3 is TGTGCCAGCAGCCAGGGGAATGAAGCTTTCTTT. It translates to CASSQGNEAFF.

V is TRBV5-6 and J is TRBJ2-3; 11 bases match TRBD2. The V gene's germline CDR1 is SGHDT and CDR2 YYEEEE. The CDR3 is 15 amino acids. Unmatched junction bases numbered 11, after V lost 8 bases and J lost 6 bases. The DNA for the CDR3 is TGTGCCAGTAAGCAGCCTAGCGGGAGGAGTGATACGCAGTATTTT. Translating gives CASKQPSGRSDTQYF.

The chain employs TRBV13 and TRBJ2-7; tentative D call: TRBD2 (6 bases). V was cut by 5 bases and J by 6 bases, with 14 bases left in between. The CDR3 length is 13 residues. The germline CDR1 and CDR2 sequences are PRHDT and FYEKMQ (reference sequence). This CDR3 is CASSLGLGGEQYF. The DNA of the CDR3 is TGTGCCAGCAGCCTGGGACTTGGGGGCGAGCAGTACTTC. Full variable domain (remainder filled in from reference TRBV13 and TRBJ2-7): AAGVIQSPRHLIKEKRETATLKCYPIPRHDTVYWYQQGPGQDPQFLISFYEKMQSDKGSIPDRFSAQQFSDYHSELNMSSLELGDSALYFCASSLGLGGEQYFGPGTRLTVT.